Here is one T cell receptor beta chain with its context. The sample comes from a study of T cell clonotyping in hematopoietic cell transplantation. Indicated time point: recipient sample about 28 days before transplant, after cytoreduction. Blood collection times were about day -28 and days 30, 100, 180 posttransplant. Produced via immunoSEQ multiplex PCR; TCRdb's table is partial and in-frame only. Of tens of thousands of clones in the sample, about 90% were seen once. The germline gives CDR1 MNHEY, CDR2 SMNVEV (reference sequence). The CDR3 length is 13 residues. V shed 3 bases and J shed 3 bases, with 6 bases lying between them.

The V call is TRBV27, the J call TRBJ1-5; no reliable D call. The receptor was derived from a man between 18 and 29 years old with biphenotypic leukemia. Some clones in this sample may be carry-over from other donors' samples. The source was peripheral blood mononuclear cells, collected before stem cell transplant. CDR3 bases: TGTGCCAGCAGTTTGATCCTCAATCAGCCCCAGCATTTT. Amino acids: CASSLILNQPQHF.